The present entry profiles one T cell receptor beta chain with its context. Antigen unknown. The method was immunoSEQ multiplex PCR; TCRdb's version includes in-frame clones alone and lacks a portion of them. The sample carries about 72,000 clones, about four fifths recorded once. These data are taken from a study of radiotherapy plus CTLA-4 blockade in lung cancer. Study in general: Of the patients, under 20% showed objective responses and more than 30% attained disease control. Study observations and caveats: Alongside interferon-beta, early blood T cell clone dynamics were reportedly the best predictor of response. TCR clones originating in tumors grew in number in blood after radiotherapy plus ipilimumab.

The germline CDR1 and CDR2 sequences are LNHDA and SQIVND (reference sequence). Trimming left V 7 bases short and J 1 base short, with 19 bases between. This CDR3 spans 16 amino acids. This clonotype originated in a human donor with non-small cell lung cancer who had a partial response to radiotherapy plus ipilimumab. Material: peripheral blood, obtained from a patient treated with radiotherapy plus ipilimumab. The gene calls are TRBV19 and TRBJ1-1; no firm D call. The CDR3 loop is CASKSQARTRNTEAFF. CDR3 nucleotide sequence: TGTGCCAGTAAATCGCAGGCCCGAACAAGGAACACTGAAGCTTTCTTT.